Below, 10 T cell receptor beta chains from the same sample are listed, as sequenced in a study of blood T cell repertoires in COVID-19. Libraries were prepared by immunoSEQ multiplex PCR; TCRdb keeps only in-frame clonotypes and omits some of them. The table includes under 130,000 clones, around 83% detected once. Material for sequencing was peripheral blood. These receptors were taken from a human donor in a cohort sampled during active COVID-19.

This clone occurred once. V is TRBV5-4 and J is TRBJ2-1; 8 bases agree with TRBD2. After removal of 3 bases from V and 3 bases from J, the junction contained 5 bases not matched to a gene. This CDR3 is built from 15 residues. The V gene's germline CDR1 is SGHNT and CDR2 YYREEE (reference sequence). The CDR3 here is CASSSSGGGYNEQFF. The CDR3 nucleotides read TGTGCCAGCAGCTCAAGCGGGGGCGGCTACAATGAGCAGTTCTTC.

The CDR3 protein is CASSFQITYEQYF. Written as DNA, the CDR3 is TGTGCCAGCAGTTTTCAGATTACCTACGAGCAGTACTTC. V gene TRBV2 combines with J gene TRBJ2-7; D not certain. The CDR3 runs to 13 residues. Germline CDR1 SNHLY, CDR2 FYNNEI. V was cut by 5 bases and J by 2 bases, with 10 bases left in between.

V gene TRBV28 combines with J gene TRBJ2-1; TRBD2 agrees at 7 bases. Germline V gives CDR1 MDHEN, CDR2 SYDVKM. Germline trimming cut 8 bases from V and 0 bases from J; bases unmatched to any gene: 7. The CDR3 covers 15 residues. This chain's CDR3 is CASSAGGSSYNEQFF. In nucleotides, the CDR3 is TGTGCCAGCTCTGCCGGGGGGAGCTCCTACAATGAGCAGTTCTTC.

As to this clone: Compared with germline, one end of the junction differs, possibly owing to a read error. This chain joins TRBV4-3 and TRBJ1-6; D perhaps matches TRBD1 (6 bases). CDR1 and CDR2 from the germline V gene are LGHNA and YSLEER. The CDR3 is made up of 16 amino acids. DNA for the CDR3: TGCGCCAGCAGCCAAGGGACAGATTTTTATAATTCACCCCTCCGCTTT. Translation gives CASSQGTDFYNSPLRF.

J is TRBJ1-1 and V is TRBV18, with D perhaps matching TRBD1 (6 bases). The germline V gene encodes CDR1 KGHSH and CDR2 LQKENI. This CDR3 has 16 amino acids. V was cut by 1 base and J by 0 bases, with 12 bases left in between. The CDR3: CASSPHRERMNTEAFF. In nucleotides, the CDR3 is TGTGCCAGCTCACCACACAGGGAGAGGATGAACACTGAAGCTTTCTTT.

The chain carries TRBV28 and TRBJ2-7, with 7 nucleotides matching TRBD2. CDR1 and CDR2 from the germline V gene are MDHEN and SYDVKM. This CDR3 has 15 residues. J gave up 4 bases and V 6 bases, and 12 bases lay outside the gene matches. CDR3 sequence: CASRPSPSGDYEQYF. CDR3 nucleotides: TGTGCCAGCAGACCATCCCCGAGCGGGGATTACGAGCAGTACTTC.

The rearrangement uses TRBV18 and TRBJ2-3; TRBD2 matches at 8 bases. The junction had 8 bases not matched to a gene; V was cut back by 3 bases and J by 0 bases. The CDR3 extends over 17 amino acids. Germline CDR1 and CDR2: KGHSH and LQKENI. The CDR3 sequence is CASSPTSGSYSTDTQYF. The CDR3 coding sequence is TGTGCCAGCTCACCGACGAGCGGGAGTTATAGCACAGATACGCAGTATTTT.

The genes are TRBV7-2 and TRBJ2-3; maybe TRBD2 (6 bases). Trimming took 1 base from V and 6 from J, leaving 11 bases between them. The CDR3 is made up of 14 amino acids. Looked up from germline, CDR1 is SGHTA and CDR2 is FQGNSA. DNA of the CDR3: TGTGCCAGCAGCTTAGATCGCGGGACCGATACGCAGTATTTT. Translated, it gives CASSLDRGTDTQYF.

J is TRBJ2-7 and V is TRBV6-2 or TRBV6-3, with 8 bases identical to TRBD2. The ends lost 6 bases at V and 0 bases at J; junction bases unmatched: 7. Germline values: CDR1 MNHEY, CDR2 SVGEGT. This CDR3 spans 15 amino acids. CDR3 sequence (DNA): TGTGCCAGCAGCGACGGGGGGGCGAGCTCCTACGAGCAGTACTTC. Translation: CASSDGGASSYEQYF.

The chain is built from TRBV5-1 and TRBJ2-1; unclear D gene. V was trimmed by 5 bases and J by 5 bases, leaving 11 bases between them. This CDR3 is 13 amino acids long. The germline gives CDR1 SGHRS, CDR2 YFSETQ. CDR3 sequence reads: CASSWNLDNEQFF. The CDR3 DNA follows: TGCGCCAGCAGTTGGAACCTAGACAATGAGCAGTTCTTC.